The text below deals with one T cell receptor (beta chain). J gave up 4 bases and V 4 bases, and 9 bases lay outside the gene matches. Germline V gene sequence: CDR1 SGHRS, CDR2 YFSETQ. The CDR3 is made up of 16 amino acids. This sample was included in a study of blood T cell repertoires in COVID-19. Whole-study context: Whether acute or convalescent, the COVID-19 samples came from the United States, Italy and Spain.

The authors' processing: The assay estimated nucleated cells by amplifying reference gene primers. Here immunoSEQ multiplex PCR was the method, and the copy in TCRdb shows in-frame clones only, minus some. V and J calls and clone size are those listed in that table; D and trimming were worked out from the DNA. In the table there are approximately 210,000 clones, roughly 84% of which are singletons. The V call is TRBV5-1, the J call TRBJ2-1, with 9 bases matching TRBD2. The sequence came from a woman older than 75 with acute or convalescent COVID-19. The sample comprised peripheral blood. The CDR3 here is CASSPGGRGLYNEQFF. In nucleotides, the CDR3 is TGCGCCAGCAGCCCCGGCGGGAGGGGGCTTTACAATGAGCAGTTCTTC. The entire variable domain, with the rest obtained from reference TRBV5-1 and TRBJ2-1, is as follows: KAGVTQTPRYLIKTRGQQVTLSCSPISGHRSVSWYQQTPGQGLQFLFEYFSETQRNKGNFPGRFSGRQFSNSRSEMNVSTLELGDSALYLCASSPGGRGLYNEQFFGPGTRLTVL.